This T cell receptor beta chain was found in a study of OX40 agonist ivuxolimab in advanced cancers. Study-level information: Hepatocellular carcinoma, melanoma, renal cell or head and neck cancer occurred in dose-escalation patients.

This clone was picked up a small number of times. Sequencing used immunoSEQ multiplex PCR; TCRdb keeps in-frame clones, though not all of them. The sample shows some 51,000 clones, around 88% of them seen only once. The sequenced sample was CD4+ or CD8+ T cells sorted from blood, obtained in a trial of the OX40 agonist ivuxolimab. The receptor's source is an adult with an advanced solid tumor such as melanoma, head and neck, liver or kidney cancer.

This CDR3 is CASSLEQGVADTQYF. The DNA for the CDR3 is TGTGCCAGCAGCTTAGAACAGGGTGTGGCAGATACGCAGTATTTT. V and J are TRBV7-9 and TRBJ2-3; the D gene is possibly TRBD1 (6 bases). This CDR3 is built from 15 residues. The germline V gene encodes CDR1 SEHNR and CDR2 FQNEAQ (reference sequence). The V end lost 1 base, the J end lost 4 bases, and 12 bases lay between the germline ends. The whole variable domain, filled in from reference TRBV7-9 and TRBJ2-3, reads DTGVSQNPRHKITKRGQNVTFRCDPISEHNRLYWYRQTLGQGPEFLTYFQNEAQLEKSRLLSDRFSAERPKGSFSTLEIQRTEQGDSAMYLCASSLEQGVADTQYFGPGTRLTVL.